One sample yielded the 8 T cell receptor beta chains listed below, sequenced in a study of cytomegalovirus exposure and HLA in healthy donors. The protocol was immunoSEQ multiplex PCR, while the TCRdb copy is restricted to in-frame clones and leaves out a portion. The top ten hold around 1.1% of the sample, which has 100,000 to 150,000 clones, approximately 89% seen once. The sequencing sample was made of PBMCs. The receptors originated from a woman under 30 in good health and CMV-seronegative.

This chain uses TRBV9 with TRBJ2-5, with TRBD1 matching 9 bases. Germline-derived CDR1 and CDR2 are SGDLS and YYNGEE. This CDR3 comprises 14 residues. Losses at the gene ends were 0 bases for V and 5 bases for J; bases not matched to a gene: 2. CDR3 amino acids: CASSVDRGRETQYF. CDR3 nucleotide sequence: TGTGCCAGCAGCGTAGACAGGGGGCGGGAGACCCAGTACTTC.

The J gene is TRBJ2-7, the V gene TRBV14; D ambiguous. Germline CDR1 SGHDN, CDR2 FVKESK. The CDR3 spans 13 residues. The germline V and J ends were trimmed by 2 bases and 0 bases, with 5 bases remaining between them. The CDR3 nucleotides read TGTGCCAGCAGCCAACAGGACTCCTACGAGCAGTACGTC. It yields the protein CASSQQDSYEQYV.

This chain uses TRBV5-1 with TRBJ2-6, with D perhaps matching TRBD2 (5 bases). Trimming took off 0 bases at V and 2 bases at J, with 9 bases between the two ends. Germline V CDR1 and CDR2: SGHRS, YFSETQ. The CDR3 has 16 residues. The CDR3 reads CASSLGGLPGANVLTF. The CDR3 DNA sequence: TGCGCCAGCAGCTTGGGAGGACTCCCTGGGGCCAACGTCCTGACTTTC.

This chain connects TRBV10-1 to TRBJ2-5, with 13 bases fitting TRBD2. The CDR3 consists of 16 residues. The V segment lost 6 bases and the J segment 4 bases; nucleotides outside the gene matches: 8. Germline V gene lookup returns CDR1 WNHNN and CDR2 SYGVQD (reference sequence). As DNA, the CDR3 is TGCGCCAGCAGCGCAGGACTAGCGGGGGTAGGAGAGACCCAGTACTTC. As protein: CASSAGLAGVGETQYF.

In this sample, this clone turned up a few times. The rearrangement uses TRBV4-2 and TRBJ1-1; 7 bases agree with TRBD1. CDR3 length: 15 amino acids. Germline trimming cut 2 bases from V and 0 bases from J; bases unmatched to any gene: 3. The germline V gene has CDR1 LGHNA and CDR2 YNFKEQ. CDR3 loop: CASSQKGGVNTEAFF. The CDR3 DNA sequence: TGTGCCAGCAGCCAAAAAGGGGGCGTGAACACTGAAGCTTTCTTT.

V usage is TRBV7-2 and J usage is TRBJ1-2; 7 bases match TRBD1. Germline lookup yields CDR1 SGHTA and CDR2 FQGNSA. The V segment lost 8 bases and the J segment 5 bases; nucleotides outside the gene matches: 11. There are 14 residues in the CDR3. In DNA form, the CDR3 reads TGTGCCAGCCACCGGGACAGCCTTTTATATGGCTACACCTTC. Its protein is CASHRDSLLYGYTF.

The gene calls are TRBV6-6 and TRBJ1-5; a weak D match, TRBD1 (5 bases). The V gene's germline CDR1 is MNHNY and CDR2 SVGAGI (reference sequence). The CDR3 covers 15 residues. The V gene lost 0 bases and the J gene lost 5 bases, with 11 bases spanning the gap. CDR3 sequence: CASSYSDRTDQPQHF. In DNA form, the CDR3 reads TGTGCCAGCAGTTACTCTGACAGAACGGATCAGCCCCAGCATTTT.

This clone came up a few times. This chain uses TRBV6-1 with TRBJ1-2; D not certain. V was pared by 4 bases and J by 12 bases, with 12 bases between. Germline lookup yields CDR1 MNHNS and CDR2 SASEGT. This CDR3 contains 11 residues. The CDR3, as DNA: TGTGCCAGCAGTGTTCGAGATTTCCACACCTTC. Translation: CASSVRDFHTF.